A selection of T cell receptor beta chains follows, all from one sample in a study of T cell responses to AZD1222 COVID-19 vaccine. Data came from immunoSEQ multiplex PCR; TCRdb stores just in-frame clones and leaves some out. This repertoire shows 130,000 to 150,000 clones, approximately 88% found once; its top ten account for about 14%. Sequencing was performed on peripheral blood, taken on day 0 of AZD1222 vaccination. These receptors originate from an adult in good health. The CDR3 runs from the conserved cysteine through the conserved F or W. A D gene is named only where the DNA matches it firmly. Size values are once, few and many counts, or a class for expanded clones, and some rows have none.

D | size | J | V | DNA | CDR3
. | . | TRBJ1-1 | TRBV6-5 | TGTGCCAGCAGTTACTCGACGGCCATGAACACTGAAGCTTTCTTT | CASSYSTAMNTEAFF
. | . | TRBJ2-2 | TRBV6-7 | TGTGCCAGCAGAAAACTAGCCCACCGGGGAGCTGTTTTT | CASRKLAHRGAVF
TRBD1 | . | TRBJ1-2 | TRBV9 | TGTGCCAGCAGCGTAGCCAGGGGGCAGGACTATGGCTACACCTTC | CASSVARGQDYGYTF
. | . | TRBJ2-5 | TRBV2 | TGTGCCAGCGGGCTCCTCACAATTCAAGAGACCCAGTACTTC | CASGLLTIQETQYF
. | . | TRBJ1-4 | TRBV25-1 | TGTGCCAGCACCGAGGGGCAGGGTTATGAAAAACTGTTTTTT | CASTEGQGYEKLFF
. | . | TRBJ1-1 | TRBV7-2 | TGTGCCAGCAGCTTAACGGTGAACACTGAAGCTTTCTTT | CASSLTVNTEAFF
. | once | TRBJ1-2 | TRBV12-3/TRBV12-4 | TGTGCCAGCTGGGGGAGCTATGGCTACACCTTC | CASWGSYGYTF
. | . | TRBJ1-2 | TRBV27 | TGTGCCAGCAGTTTAAGCCCAAACTATGGCTACACCTTC | CASSLSPNYGYTF
. | . | TRBJ2-5 | TRBV12-5 | TGTGCTAGTGGTTTGCAGCAGGGGAGTGGGGGGGAGACCCAGTACTTC | CASGLQQGSGGETQYF
TRBD1 | . | TRBJ2-7 | TRBV10-3 | TGTGCCACCGGGGGACAGGGATACGAGCAGTACTTC | CATGGQGYEQYF
TRBD1 | . | TRBJ1-5 | TRBV18 | TGTGCCAGCTCACCGACAGGGGGCGGGCAGCCCCAGCATTTT | CASSPTGGGQPQHF
TRBD1 | . | TRBJ1-2 | TRBV30 | TGTGCCTGGAGTCAGGGGGCGGGGGGCTACACCTTC | CAWSQGAGGYTF
. | . | TRBJ2-7 | TRBV11-3 | TGTGCCAAAGAGGGGTACGAGCAGTACTTC | CAKEGYEQYF
. | . | TRBJ1-5 | TRBV2 | TGTGCCAGCAGTGAAGCAAATAGCAATCAGCCCCAGCATTTT | CASSEANSNQPQHF
. | . | TRBJ1-5 | TRBV4-3 | TGCGCCAGCAGCCAAGATAACGGGATTCAGCCCCAGCATTTT | CASSQDNGIQPQHF
. | . | TRBJ1-5 | TRBV12-3/TRBV12-4 | TGTGCCAGCAGTTTGAATCAGCCCCAGCATTTT | CASSLNQPQHF
TRBD1 | . | TRBJ1-1 | TRBV5-4 | TGTGCCAGCAGCTTCGGGACAGGAGATACTGAAGCTTTCTTT | CASSFGTGDTEAFF
. | . | TRBJ1-3 | TRBV5-1 | TGCGCCAGCAGCTTGGAAGGGAACGGGGGAAACACCATATATTTT | CASSLEGNGGNTIYF
. | . | TRBJ2-2 | TRBV13 | TGTGCCTCCACGGGGTACACCGGGGAGCTGTTTTTT | CASTGYTGELFF
TRBD1 | . | TRBJ2-7 | TRBV5-8 | TGTGCCAGCAGCTTGGTAGGGACAGGGTACTACGAGCAGTACTTC | CASSLVGTGYYEQYF
TRBD2 | few | TRBJ2-1 | TRBV6-5 | TGTGCCAGCGGGGTTTTACTAGCGGGGGTAGAACAGTTCTTC | CASGVLLAGVEQFF
. | many | TRBJ2-4 | TRBV18 | TGTGCCAGCTCACCACCGGGGCTTCCGACCAAAAACATTCAGTACTTC | CASSPPGLPTKNIQYF
TRBD1 | . | TRBJ1-5 | TRBV6-2/TRBV6-3 | TGTGCCAGCAGTCCGGGGTGGCAGGGGGTAAATAGCAATCAGCCCCAGCATTTT | CASSPGWQGVNSNQPQHF
TRBD2 | . | TRBJ2-1 | TRBV25-1 | TGTGCCAGCAGTGAAACTAGCGGGGTTGGCAATGAGCAGTTCTTC | CASSETSGVGNEQFF
TRBD1 | . | TRBJ1-4 | TRBV28 | TGTGCCAGTACGACTCCCGGGACAGGGAATGAAAAACTGTTTTTT | CASTTPGTGNEKLFF
TRBD1 | . | TRBJ2-3 | TRBV6-2/TRBV6-3 | TGTGCCAGCAGCCAAGGACAGGGCCGCCGCACAGATACGCAGTATTTT | CASSQGQGRRTDTQYF
. | . | TRBJ1-1 | TRBV9 | TGTGCCAGCAGCCCCCGCACAGGCGCGAACACTGAAGCTTTCTTT | CASSPRTGANTEAFF
TRBD2 | . | TRBJ2-2 | TRBV4-1 | TGCGCCAGCAGCCAAGTTTTCCGGGGGGGCTCCGGGGAGCTGTTTTTT | CASSQVFRGGSGELFF
. | . | TRBJ1-2 | TRBV7-2 | TGTGCCAGCAGCTTAAAATCGAGAGGCTACACCTTC | CASSLKSRGYTF
. | . | TRBJ2-5 | TRBV18 | TGTGCCAGCTCGCCATTGCCCCAAGAGACCCAGTACTTC | CASSPLPQETQYF
. | . | TRBJ2-7 | TRBV28 | TGTGCCAGCAGTTTATTAGGGAGAACCTACGAGCAGTACTTC | CASSLLGRTYEQYF
. | . | TRBJ2-5 | TRBV10-3 | TGTGCCATCAGGGGGGAACAAGAGACCCAGTACTTC | CAIRGEQETQYF
. | few | TRBJ2-3 | TRBV27 | TGTGCCAGCAGCAAGCAGGGGATGCCAGATACGCAGTATTTT | CASSKQGMPDTQYF